The present T cell receptor beta chain was sequenced within a study of OX40 agonist ivuxolimab in advanced cancers. The study, taken as a whole, reports: Near-lowest levels of clonal expansion characterized partial responders at 0.1-3.0 mg/kg.

The table came from immunoSEQ multiplex PCR; TCRdb's copy has only in-frame clones and leaves some out. The top ten hold 1.5% to 2% of the sample, which has about 68,000 clones, roughly 88% seen once. The length of the CDR3 is 13 residues. The V end was cut by 3 bases, the J end by 5 bases, with 10 bases between. Germline CDR1 MDHEN, CDR2 SYDVKM. This clone was recorded only once. The antigen is unknown. This clonotype originated in an adult with an advanced solid tumor such as melanoma, head and neck, liver or kidney cancer. This chain uses TRBV28 with TRBJ2-5; D perhaps matches TRBD1 (5 bases). The material was CD4+ or CD8+ T cells sorted from blood, obtained in a trial of the OX40 agonist ivuxolimab. Written as DNA, the CDR3 is TGTGCCAGCAGTTTGGGGCCAAGGGAGACCCAGTACTTC. Translation gives CASSLGPRETQYF.